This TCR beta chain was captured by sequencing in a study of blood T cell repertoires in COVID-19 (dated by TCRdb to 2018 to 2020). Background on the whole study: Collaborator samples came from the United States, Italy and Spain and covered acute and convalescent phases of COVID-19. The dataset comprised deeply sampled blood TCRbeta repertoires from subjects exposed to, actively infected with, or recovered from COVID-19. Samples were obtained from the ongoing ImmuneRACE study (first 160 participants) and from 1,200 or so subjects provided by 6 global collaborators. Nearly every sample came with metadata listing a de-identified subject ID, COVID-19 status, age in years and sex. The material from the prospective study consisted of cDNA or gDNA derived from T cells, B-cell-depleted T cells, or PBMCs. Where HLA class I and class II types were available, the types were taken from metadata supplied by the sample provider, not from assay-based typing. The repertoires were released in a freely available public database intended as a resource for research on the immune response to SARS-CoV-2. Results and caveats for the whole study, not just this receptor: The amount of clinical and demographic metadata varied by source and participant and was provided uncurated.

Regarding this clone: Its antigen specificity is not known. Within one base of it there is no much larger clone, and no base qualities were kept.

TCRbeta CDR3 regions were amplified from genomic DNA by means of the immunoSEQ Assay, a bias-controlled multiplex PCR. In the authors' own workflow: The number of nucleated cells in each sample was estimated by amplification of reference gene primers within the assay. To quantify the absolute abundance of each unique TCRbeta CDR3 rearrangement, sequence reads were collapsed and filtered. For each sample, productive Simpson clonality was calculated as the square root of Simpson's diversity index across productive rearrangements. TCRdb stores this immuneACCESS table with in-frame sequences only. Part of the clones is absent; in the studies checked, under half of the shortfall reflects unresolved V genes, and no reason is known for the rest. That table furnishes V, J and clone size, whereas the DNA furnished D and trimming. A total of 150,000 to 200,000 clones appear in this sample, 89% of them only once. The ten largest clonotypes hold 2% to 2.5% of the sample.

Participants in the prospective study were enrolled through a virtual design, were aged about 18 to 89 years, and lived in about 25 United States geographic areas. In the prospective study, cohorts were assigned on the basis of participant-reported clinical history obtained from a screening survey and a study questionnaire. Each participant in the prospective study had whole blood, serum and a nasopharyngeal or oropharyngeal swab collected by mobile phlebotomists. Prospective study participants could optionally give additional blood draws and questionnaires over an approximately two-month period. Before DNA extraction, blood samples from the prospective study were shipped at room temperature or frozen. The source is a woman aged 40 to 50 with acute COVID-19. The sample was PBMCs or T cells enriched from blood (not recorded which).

DNA sequence: TGTGCCAGCAGCCAAGGGGGCAGGGGGCTTTACGAGCAGTACTTC. This translates into CASSQGGRGLYEQYF. The receptor chain draws on TRBV14 and TRBJ2-7, with 8 bases aligning to TRBD1. Unmatched junction bases come to 6, with V trimmed by 1 base and J by 4 bases. From cysteine to phenylalanine, the CDR3 is 15 amino acids long. The read is trimmed to its CDR3 DNA, 45 bases read in frame from base 1. Based on the germline V gene, the CDR1 and CDR2 sequences are SGHDN and FVKESK.